This TCR beta chain was captured by sequencing in a study of blood T cell repertoires in COVID-19. The CDR3 is 14 residues long. Between the trimmed V and J ends, which lost 0 bases and 5 bases, there was a span of 11 bases. Germline V CDR1 and CDR2: SGHNT, YYREEE (reference sequence). TCRdb's table, derived via immunoSEQ multiplex PCR, lists solely in-frame clones and lacks some. The sample includes approximately 150,000 clones, approximately 89% of them seen just once. The chain employs TRBV5-4 and TRBJ2-5; tentative D call: TRBD2 (5 bases). The source material was peripheral blood. The TCR originated in a human donor in a cohort sampled during active COVID-19. CDR3 loop: CASSLGRGPETQYF. The DNA of the CDR3 is TGTGCCAGCAGCTTGGGCCGGGGTCCGGAGACCCAGTACTTC.